This is a list of T cell receptor beta chains from one sample in a study of early T cells in non-severe SARS-CoV-2 infection. TCRdb re-derived calls from the 5' RACE reads in MiXCR, one entry per CDR3 protein. In the table there are about 76,000 distinct CDR3 sequences, approximately 11% of which are singletons. Sequenced material: whole blood. The receptors stem from an adult who was a healthcare worker with PCR-confirmed SARS-CoV-2 infection or an uninfected control (not recorded which). CDR3s include the opening cysteine and the closing phenylalanine or tryptophan. The D gene is left open where the match is weak. Size tells how often a clone was seen (once, few, many) or the class of an expanded clone, and some rows leave it out.

CDR3nt,CDR3aa,v_gene,len,j_gene,abundance,d_gene
TGTGCCAGCAGCTTAGGGGGGACCGAAGAGACCCAGTACTTC,CASSLGGTEETQYF,TRBV13,14,TRBJ2-5,many,.
TGTGCCAGCAGTTACTCGATTAGGCAGGGCGGCGAGCAGTACTTC,CASSYSIRQGGEQYF,TRBV6-5,15,TRBJ2-7,.,.
TGTGCCAGCAGCCAGGTTGGGGGTCAGCCCCAGCATTTT,CASSQVGGQPQHF,TRBV14,13,TRBJ1-5,few,.
TGTGCCAGCAGTTTCCCAGACAGGGCGACCTACAATGAGCAGTTCTTC,CASSFPDRATYNEQFF,TRBV6-2/TRBV6-3,16,TRBJ2-1,many,TRBD1
TGTGCCATCAGTTCGGGGGTGGGCACTGAAGCTTTCTTT,CAISSGVGTEAFF,TRBV10-3,13,TRBJ1-1,many,.
TGTGCCAGCACATCAAGAAGGGAGATAAAAGAAGGCTATGGCTACACCTTC,CASTSRREIKEGYGYTF,TRBV12-3/TRBV12-4,17,TRBJ1-2,many,.
TGTGCCAGCCTTCCGGGACTAGGTTTAGATACGCAGTATTTT,CASLPGLGLDTQYF,TRBV9,14,TRBJ2-3,.,TRBD2
TGTGCCAGCACGGACAGGTACGAGCAGTACTTC,CASTDRYEQYF,TRBV2,11,TRBJ2-7,.,TRBD1
TGTGCCAGCAGTGCCCAGGGGGCTTCTATTTATGGCTACACCTTC,CASSAQGASIYGYTF,TRBV6-1,15,TRBJ1-2,many,TRBD1
TGTGCCAGCAGAAACTCCTACTTGCGCGATGAGCAGTTCTTC,CASRNSYLRDEQFF,TRBV6-6,14,TRBJ2-1,many,.
TGTGCCAGCAGCTTAGGGACTAGCTTTACCGGGGAGCTGTTTTTT,CASSLGTSFTGELFF,TRBV7-8,15,TRBJ2-2,few,TRBD2
TGTGCCAGCAGCTGGGCGGCGGGGAAGACTGAAGCTTTCTTT,CASSWAAGKTEAFF,TRBV5-6,14,TRBJ1-1,many,.
TGCAGTGCTAGGAAAGGGCTTGAGAGTGAAAAACTGTTTTTT,CSARKGLESEKLFF,TRBV20-1,14,TRBJ1-4,.,.
TGTGCCATCAGTCCCGACGTACCGAACACTGAAGCTTTCTTT,CAISPDVPNTEAFF,TRBV10-3,14,TRBJ1-1,.,.
TGTGCCAGCAGTCCCTCTGGTACTAGCGTAACCTACGAGCAGTACTTC,CASSPSGTSVTYEQYF,TRBV27,16,TRBJ2-7,few,TRBD2
TGTGCCAGCGGTCTCGACAGCGGGGGACCAACCTACGAGCAGTACTTC,CASGLDSGGPTYEQYF,TRBV5-4,16,TRBJ2-7,few,TRBD2
TGTGCCAGCAGTGAAAAATGGGACAGGGGGAGTGAAAAACTGTTTTTT,CASSEKWDRGSEKLFF,TRBV25-1,16,TRBJ1-4,.,TRBD1